These 18 T cell receptor beta chains were all obtained from the same sample, sequenced in a study of beta chain features in type 1 diabetes. Every bit of the isolated RNA underwent reverse transcription, so sequencing read expressed TCRB transcripts. Profiled with immunoSEQ multiplex PCR; TCRdb holds only in-frame clones, not every one. The table has 250,000 to 400,000 clones, 14% seen once. The specimen was central memory CD4+ T cells from blood. The receptors originated from a man aged 25-40 years in good health.

This clone showed up just a few times. The chain links TRBV20-1 to TRBJ2-3, with D tentatively TRBD2 (6 bases). The germline V gene encodes CDR1 DFQATT and CDR2 SNEGSKA (reference sequence). The CDR3 is made up of 11 amino acids. The V gene lost 3 bases and the J gene lost 6 bases, with 7 bases spanning the gap. CDR3 loop: CSASGGDTQYF. DNA for the CDR3: TGCAGTGCTAGTGGGGGGGATACGCAGTATTTT.

CDR3 DNA: TGTGCCAGCAGTGAAGTAGGTCTGAACACTGAAGCTTTCTTT. Translation gives CASSEVGLNTEAFF. The chain is built from TRBV6-1 and TRBJ1-1; D call uncertain. Per the germline V gene, CDR1 is MNHNS and CDR2 is SASEGT. Deletions cut 1 base from V and 0 bases from J, with 6 bases between. The CDR3 extends over 14 amino acids.

This clone was detected only a few times. CDR3 sequence (DNA): TGTGCCAGCAGCTTAGGACAGGTTAATGAGCAGTTCTTC. This codes for CASSLGQVNEQFF. The chain couples TRBV7-7 to TRBJ2-1; weak D call: TRBD1 (6 bases). V dropped 1 base and J dropped 7 bases, with 8 bases sitting between them. Germline-derived CDR1 and CDR2 are SSHAT and FNYEAQ (reference sequence). The CDR3 has 13 residues.

The chain carries TRBV5-4 and TRBJ2-3; a possible D gene is TRBD1 (6 bases). V was pared by 1 base and J by 2 bases, with 14 bases between. Germline V lookup: CDR1 SGHNT, CDR2 YYREEE (reference sequence). There are 16 residues in the CDR3. CDR3: CASSLKQGQVTDTQYF. CDR3 in DNA: TGTGCCAGCAGCTTGAAACAGGGCCAAGTCACAGATACGCAGTATTTT.

This clone was seen more than once but under ten times. The V and J genes are TRBV29-1 and TRBJ1-1; 8 positions agree with TRBD1. The CDR3 totals 13 residues. The germline CDR1 and CDR2 sequences are SQVTM and ANQGSEA. V lost 7 bases, J lost 5 bases, and 9 bases stayed unmatched. CDR3 amino acids: CSGGQGQITEAFF. The CDR3 DNA is TGCAGCGGCGGACAGGGCCAAATTACTGAAGCTTTCTTT.

This clone was found a few times. The chain uses TRBV14 and TRBJ2-3; D tentatively reads TRBD1 or TRBD2 (5 bases each). V was pared by 0 bases and J by 2 bases, with 12 bases between. The CDR3 length is 16 residues. The V gene's germline CDR1 is SGHDN and CDR2 FVKESK. Here the CDR3 DNA reads TGTGCCAGCAGCCAAGATTCGGGGCTAGCCACAGATACGCAGTATTTT. This sequence encodes CASSQDSGLATDTQYF.

This rearrangement joins TRBV9 to TRBJ2-3; D is unresolved. The length of the CDR3 is 12 residues. The ends were cut back, 2 bases at V and 4 bases at J, with 5 bases in the middle. Germline loops: CDR1 SGDLS, CDR2 YYNGEE. The CDR3 here is CASSVESDTQYF. The CDR3 DNA is TGTGCCAGCAGCGTGGAGTCAGATACGCAGTATTTT.

This clone was found many times. V usage is TRBV7-9 and J usage is TRBJ1-5; TRBD1 matches 11 bases. The CDR3 contains 14 residues. Unmatched junction bases numbered 5, after V lost 7 bases and J lost 6 bases. Germline CDR1 SEHNR, CDR2 FQNEAQ (reference sequence). Written as DNA, the CDR3 is TGTGCCAGCACTGGGACAGGGGGTTCTCAGCCCCAGCATTTT. Translating gives CASTGTGGSQPQHF. The whole variable domain, remainder taken from reference TRBV7-9 and TRBJ1-5, is DTGVSQNPRHKITKRGQNVTFRCDPISEHNRLYWYRQTLGQGPEFLTYFQNEAQLEKSRLLSDRFSAERPKGSFSTLEIQRTEQGDSAMYLCASTGTGGSQPQHFGDGTRLSIL.

J is TRBJ2-2 and V is TRBV27; D is ambiguous. Germline CDR1 MNHEY, CDR2 SMNVEV (reference sequence). With 6 bases removed from V and 2 bases from J, the gap between germline ends came to 4 bases. CDR3 length: 12 amino acids. The chain's CDR3 is CASRFNTGELFF. CDR3 nucleotide sequence: TGTGCCAGCAGATTTAACACCGGGGAGCTGTTTTTT.

In its sample, this clone was seen a few times. CDR3: CSVAHRDRVHEQYF. The CDR3 nucleotides are TGCAGCGTAGCCCACCGGGACAGGGTCCACGAGCAGTACTTC. This chain uses TRBV29-1 with TRBJ2-7; 9 bases map to TRBD1. CDR1 and CDR2 from the germline V gene are SQVTM and ANQGSEA. The junction had 11 bases not matched to a gene; V was cut back by 6 bases and J by 5 bases. The CDR3 contains 14 residues.

In this sample, this clone turned up a few times. The chain carries TRBV27 and TRBJ1-1, with D hard to call. In germline, CDR1 is MNHEY, CDR2 SMNVEV (reference sequence). The germline V and J ends were trimmed by 0 bases and 7 bases, with 12 bases remaining between them. This CDR3 region has 14 residues. The CDR3 region is CASSLSMGRSEAFF. In DNA, the CDR3 is TGTGCCAGCAGTTTATCGATGGGTAGAAGTGAAGCTTTCTTT.

This clone was seen a handful of times. This chain connects TRBV7-2 to TRBJ1-1; D ambiguous. The CDR3 extends over 12 amino acids. The germline V gene has CDR1 SGHTA and CDR2 FQGNSA. V lost 5 bases, J lost 11 bases, and 15 bases lay in between. The CDR3 loop reads CASSPQRLGAFF. For the CDR3, the DNA is TGTGCCAGCAGCCCCCAACGCCTGGGGGCTTTCTTT.

This clone was found a few times. The chain couples TRBV6-6 to TRBJ1-1; 9 bases fit TRBD1. The V gene's germline CDR1 is MNHNY and CDR2 SVGAGI (reference sequence). After removal of 6 bases from V and 4 bases from J, the junction contained 6 bases not matched to a gene. The CDR3 has 14 residues. CDR3 residues: CASSPGTGFTEAFF. The CDR3 coding sequence is TGTGCCAGCAGCCCCGGGACAGGGTTCACTGAAGCTTTCTTT.

The chain carries TRBV7-8 and TRBJ2-5; D may be TRBD1 (5 bases). V was cut by 0 bases and J by 3 bases, with 11 bases left in between. The CDR3 runs 15 residues. CDR1 SGHVS and CDR2 FQNEAQ come from the germline V gene. The CDR3, as DNA: TGTGCCAGCAGCTTAGCTTCCGGCAGGGAAGAGACCCAGTACTTC. Protein product: CASSLASGREETQYF.

This chain connects TRBV2 to TRBJ2-3, with D unclear. Deletions cut 7 bases from V and 7 bases from J, with 12 bases between. The CDR3 consists of 12 residues. From germline, CDR1 is SNHLY and CDR2 FYNNEI. DNA of the CDR3: TGTGCCAGCAACCTTATGGAGCATACGCAGTATTTT. This translates into CASNLMEHTQYF.

This clone was found a few times. This chain uses TRBV5-4 with TRBJ1-1, with D maybe TRBD1 (5 bases). CDR1 SGHNT and CDR2 YYREEE come from the germline V gene (reference sequence). This CDR3 has 15 residues. The V end lost 6 bases, the J end lost 1 base, and 16 bases lay between the germline ends. In DNA, the CDR3 is TGTGCCAGCATCATCCGGGGGAGGCCGAACACTGAAGCTTTCTTT. It encodes CASIIRGRPNTEAFF. Full variable domain (rest looked up from reference TRBV5-4 and TRBJ1-1): ETGVTQSPTHLIKTRGQQVTLRCSSQSGHNTVSWYQQALGQGPQFIFQYYREEENGRGNFPPRFSGLQFPNYSSELNVNALELDDSALYLCASIIRGRPNTEAFFGQGTRLTVV.

This clone was recorded a few times. The CDR3 sequence: CASNRNWAGNQETQYF. The CDR3 region has the DNA TGCGCCAGCAACCGAAATTGGGCGGGGAACCAAGAGACCCAGTACTTC. This sequence joins TRBV5-1 and TRBJ2-5, with D possibly matching TRBD2 (6 bases). V was cut by 6 bases and J by 0 bases, with 18 bases left in between. CDR3 size: 16 residues. Germline V gene sequence: CDR1 SGHRS, CDR2 YFSETQ.

In its sample, this clone was seen many times. The genes are TRBV7-7 and TRBJ2-7; a weak D match, TRBD1 (5 bases). Trimming took off 0 bases at V and 6 bases at J, with 12 bases between the two ends. Germline lookup yields CDR1 SSHAT and CDR2 FNYEAQ (reference sequence). The CDR3 has 14 residues. The CDR3 nucleotides are TGTGCCAGCAGCTTAGCGGGGCAGGCCGCCGAGCAGTACTTC. Its protein product is CASSLAGQAAEQYF.